The 7 T cell receptor beta chains presented below share a single source sample, sequenced in a study of cytomegalovirus exposure and HLA in healthy donors. With 60 Vbeta and 13 Jbeta primers, the PCR was carried out. Produced via immunoSEQ multiplex PCR; TCRdb's table is partial and in-frame only. The data show about 110,000 clones, with 60% to 80% seen just once and roughly 8.3% held by the top ten. Input material: PBMCs. Every receptor here comes from a young man in good health and CMV-seropositive.

The V call is TRBV28, the J call TRBJ1-6; D may be TRBD1 (5 bases). Germline CDR1 reads MDHEN; CDR2 reads SYDVKM. V was clipped by 3 bases and J by 3 bases, with 9 bases between them. This CDR3 is built from 15 residues. The CDR3 DNA sequence: TGTGCCAGCAGTTTTGGGGGGGTCTATAATTCACCCCTCCACTTT. It translates to CASSFGGVYNSPLHF.

This clone was counted between two and nine times. The J gene is TRBJ1-4, the V gene TRBV7-6; D is undetermined. Between the trimmed V and J ends, which lost 1 base and 10 bases, there was a span of 19 bases. The CDR3 contains 16 residues. Germline V gives CDR1 SGHVS, CDR2 FNYEAQ. CDR3 amino acids: CASSLEGEAGESKLFF. CDR3 bases: TGTGCCAGCAGCTTAGAGGGTGAAGCGGGTGAATCAAAACTGTTTTTT.

This clone was observed a few times. The CDR3 region has the DNA TGTGCCAGCAGGAGAGCGGGAGAAGAGACCCAGTACTTC. It encodes CASRRAGEETQYF. This chain joins TRBV7-6 and TRBJ2-5, with TRBD2 matching over 8 bases. Germline trimming cut 6 bases from V and 3 bases from J; bases unmatched to any gene: 3. The CDR3 extends over 13 amino acids. Germline V gene sequence: CDR1 SGHVS, CDR2 FNYEAQ. Using reference TRBV7-6 and TRBJ2-5 for the parts outside the CDR3, the full variable domain is GAGVSQSPRYKVTKRGQDVALRCDPISGHVSLYWYRQALGQGPEFLTYFNYEAQQDKSGLPNDRFSAERPEGSISTLTIQRTEQRDSAMYRCASRRAGEETQYFGPGTRLLVL.

The chain couples TRBV5-1 to TRBJ1-4; D is unclear. Per germline, CDR1 SGHRS and CDR2 YFSETQ. This CDR3 has 15 residues. Trimming left V 0 bases short and J 5 bases short, with 11 bases between. The DNA for the CDR3 is TGCGCCAGCAGCTTGGGCCAGGTCTCCAATGAAAAACTGTTTTTT. As protein: CASSLGQVSNEKLFF.

CDR3 sequence (DNA): TGTGCCAGCTCAACCATGACAGTTTCGAACACTGAAGCTTTCTTT. Its protein product is CASSTMTVSNTEAFF. The V and J genes are TRBV18 and TRBJ1-1; D is perhaps TRBD1 (5 bases). Germline CDR1 is KGHSH and CDR2 is LQKENI. With 5 bases removed from V and 1 base from J, the gap between germline ends came to 14 bases. This CDR3 region has 15 residues.

The chain uses TRBV6-1 and TRBJ2-3, with 8 bases fitting TRBD2. The CDR3 loop spans 12 amino acids. The J segment lost 10 bases and the V segment lost 2 bases, leaving 2 bases of the junction unmatched. Germline assignment: CDR1 MNHNS and CDR2 SASEGT. DNA of the CDR3: TGTGCCAGCAGTGAACGGGGGGGGGCGCAGTATTTT. Encoded protein: CASSERGGAQYF.

This chain connects TRBV10-3 to TRBJ2-2, with 8 bases lining up with TRBD2. V gave up 6 bases and J gave up 1 base; unmatched junction bases: 10. This CDR3 region has 17 residues. Germline CDR1 is ENHRY and CDR2 is SYGVKD. Here the CDR3 DNA reads TGTGCCATCAGAGCCGACAGGACTAGCTTGAACACCGGGGAGCTGTTTTTT. Translated, it gives CAIRADRTSLNTGELFF.